Given below is one T cell receptor beta chain in context. Antigen unknown. This sample is drawn from a study of glioma-infiltrating T cells after dendritic cell vaccination. Study conclusions and caveats: Higher pretreatment TIL content predicted longer progression-free time and survival. TCR clonality showed no direct relationship with survival. The cohort had few patients with full blood and tumor sets.

Profiled with immunoSEQ multiplex PCR; TCRdb holds only in-frame clones, not every one. The data hold 100,000 or so clones, with 65% to 85% observed a single time. Sample time point: after dendritic cell vaccination, including at tumor progression/relapse. Fresh-frozen tumor tissue and more than two years of survival data were available for all. The TCR was taken from a human donor with glioblastoma. Material: blood, obtained after dendritic cell vaccination.

CDR3 amino acids: CASSLVGGTQYF. The DNA for the CDR3 is TGTGCCAGCAGCTTAGTGGGAGGGACGCAGTATTTT. V and J are TRBV7-8 and TRBJ2-3; 7 bases fit TRBD2. After removal of 1 base from V and 9 bases from J, the junction contained 1 base not matched to a gene. The CDR3 has 12 amino acids. Germline assignment: CDR1 SGHVS and CDR2 FQNEAQ.